This T cell receptor (beta chain) was identified during a study of early T cells in non-severe SARS-CoV-2 infection. Looking at the study overall: Alpha and beta chains were unpaired, from unsorted whole-blood bulk RNA.

Study-level results: Database matching using VDJdb favored anti-spike CD8 responses, with private and CD4 specificities left missing.

This clonotype was counted only a few times. Its antigen is still unknown. V was clipped by 2 bases and J by 4 bases, with 9 bases between them. There are 12 residues in the CDR3. Germline V gene data show CDR1 as DFQATT and CDR2 as SNEGSKA (reference sequence). The protocol attached unique molecular identifiers to individual cDNA molecules. Each CDR3 protein is one row after TCRdb ran MiXCR on the 5' RACE reads. The repertoire holds more than 45,000 distinct CDR3 sequences, with 5.6% as singletons. Sample: whole blood. The sequence was obtained from an adult who was a healthcare worker with PCR-confirmed SARS-CoV-2 infection or an uninfected control (not recorded which). V usage is TRBV20-1 and J usage is TRBJ2-7; D perhaps matches TRBD1 (6 bases). CDR3 nucleotide sequence: TGCAGTGCTAGACAGGGGAGTTACGAGCAGTACTTC. It is translated as CSARQGSYEQYF.